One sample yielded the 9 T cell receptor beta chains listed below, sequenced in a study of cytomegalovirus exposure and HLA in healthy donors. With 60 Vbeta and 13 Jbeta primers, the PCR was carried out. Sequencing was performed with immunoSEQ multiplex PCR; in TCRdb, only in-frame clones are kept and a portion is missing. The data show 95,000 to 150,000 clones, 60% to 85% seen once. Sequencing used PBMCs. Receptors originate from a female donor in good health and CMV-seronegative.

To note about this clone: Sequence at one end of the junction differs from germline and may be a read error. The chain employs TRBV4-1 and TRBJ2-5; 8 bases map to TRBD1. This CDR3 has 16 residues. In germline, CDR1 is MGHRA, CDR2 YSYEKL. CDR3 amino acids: CASGQLGQALWKTQYF. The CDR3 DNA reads TGCGCCAGCGGCCAATTGGGACAGGCTCTCTGGAAGACCCAGTACTTC.

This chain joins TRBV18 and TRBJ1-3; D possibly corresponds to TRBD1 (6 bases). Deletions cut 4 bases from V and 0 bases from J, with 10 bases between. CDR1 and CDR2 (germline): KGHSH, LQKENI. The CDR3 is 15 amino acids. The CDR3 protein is CASSLQGDSGNTIYF. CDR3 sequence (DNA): TGTGCCAGCTCACTACAGGGAGACTCTGGAAACACCATATATTTT.

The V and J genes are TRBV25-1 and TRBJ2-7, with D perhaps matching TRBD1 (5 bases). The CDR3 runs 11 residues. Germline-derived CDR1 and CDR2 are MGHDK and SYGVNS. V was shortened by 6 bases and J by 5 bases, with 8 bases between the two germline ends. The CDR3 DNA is TGTGCCAGCAGAGACAGCCACGAGCAGTACTTC. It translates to CASRDSHEQYF.

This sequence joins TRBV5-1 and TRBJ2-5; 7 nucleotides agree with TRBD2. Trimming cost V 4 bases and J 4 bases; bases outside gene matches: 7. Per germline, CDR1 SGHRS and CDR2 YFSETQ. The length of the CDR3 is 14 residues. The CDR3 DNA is TGCGCCAGCAGCCCTGGACTAGGTTTAGAGACCCAGTACTTC. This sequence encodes CASSPGLGLETQYF. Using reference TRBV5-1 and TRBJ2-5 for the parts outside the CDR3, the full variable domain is KAGVTQTPRYLIKTRGQQVTLSCSPISGHRSVSWYQQTPGQGLQFLFEYFSETQRNKGNFPGRFSGRQFSNSRSEMNVSTLELGDSALYLCASSPGLGLETQYFGPGTRLLVL.

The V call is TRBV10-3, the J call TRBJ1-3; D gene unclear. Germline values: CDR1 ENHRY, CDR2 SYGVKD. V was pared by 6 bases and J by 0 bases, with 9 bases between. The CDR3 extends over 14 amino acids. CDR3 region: CAIRASGSGNTIYF. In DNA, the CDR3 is TGTGCCATCAGGGCCTCAGGCTCTGGAAACACCATATATTTT.

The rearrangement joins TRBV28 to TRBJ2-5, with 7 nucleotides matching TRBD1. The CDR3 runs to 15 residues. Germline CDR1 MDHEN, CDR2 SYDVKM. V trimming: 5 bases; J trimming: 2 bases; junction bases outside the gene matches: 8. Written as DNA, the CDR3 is TGTGCCAGCAGTGCATCGGGACAGAGTCAAGAGACCCAGTACTTC. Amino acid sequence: CASSASGQSQETQYF.

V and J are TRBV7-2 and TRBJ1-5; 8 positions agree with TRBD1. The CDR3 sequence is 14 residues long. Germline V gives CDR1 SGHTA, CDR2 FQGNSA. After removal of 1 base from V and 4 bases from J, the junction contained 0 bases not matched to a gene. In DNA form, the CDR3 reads TGTGCCAGCAGCTTAGGGACAGGGAATCAGCCCCAGCATTTT. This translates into CASSLGTGNQPQHF. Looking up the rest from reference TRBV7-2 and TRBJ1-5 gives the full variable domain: GAGVSQSPSNKVTEKGKDVELRCDPISGHTALYWYRQSLGQGLEFLIYFQGNSAPDKSGLPSDRFSAERTGGSVSTLTIQRTQQEDSAVYLCASSLGTGNQPQHFGDGTRLSIL.

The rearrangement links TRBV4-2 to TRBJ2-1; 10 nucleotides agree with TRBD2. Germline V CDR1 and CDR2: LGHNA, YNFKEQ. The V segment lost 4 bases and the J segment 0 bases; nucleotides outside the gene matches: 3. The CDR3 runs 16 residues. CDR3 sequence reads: CASSLIAGGSYNEQFF. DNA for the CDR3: TGTGCCAGCAGCCTTATAGCGGGAGGCTCCTACAATGAGCAGTTCTTC.

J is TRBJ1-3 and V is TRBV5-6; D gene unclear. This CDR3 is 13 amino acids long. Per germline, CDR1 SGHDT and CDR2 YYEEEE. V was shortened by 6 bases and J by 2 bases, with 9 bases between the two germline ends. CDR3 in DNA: TGTGCCAGCAACGACCGGGCTGGAAACACCATATATTTT. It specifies CASNDRAGNTIYF.